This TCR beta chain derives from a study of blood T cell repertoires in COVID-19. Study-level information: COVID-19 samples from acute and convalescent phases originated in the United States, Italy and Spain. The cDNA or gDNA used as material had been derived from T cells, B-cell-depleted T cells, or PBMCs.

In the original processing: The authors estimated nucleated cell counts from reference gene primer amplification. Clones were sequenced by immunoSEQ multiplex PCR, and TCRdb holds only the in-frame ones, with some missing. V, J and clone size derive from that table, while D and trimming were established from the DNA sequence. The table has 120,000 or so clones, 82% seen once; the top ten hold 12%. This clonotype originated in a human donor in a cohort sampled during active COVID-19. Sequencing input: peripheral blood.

The CDR3 protein is CASSAQGYGYTF. Written as DNA, the CDR3 is TGTGCCAGCAGCGCACAGGGATATGGCTACACCTTC. The chain couples TRBV9 to TRBJ1-2, with D tentatively TRBD1 (6 bases). The CDR3 is 12 amino acids. Trimming removed 3 bases from V and 5 bases from J, with 8 bases in between. Per the germline V gene, CDR1 is SGDLS and CDR2 is YYNGEE.